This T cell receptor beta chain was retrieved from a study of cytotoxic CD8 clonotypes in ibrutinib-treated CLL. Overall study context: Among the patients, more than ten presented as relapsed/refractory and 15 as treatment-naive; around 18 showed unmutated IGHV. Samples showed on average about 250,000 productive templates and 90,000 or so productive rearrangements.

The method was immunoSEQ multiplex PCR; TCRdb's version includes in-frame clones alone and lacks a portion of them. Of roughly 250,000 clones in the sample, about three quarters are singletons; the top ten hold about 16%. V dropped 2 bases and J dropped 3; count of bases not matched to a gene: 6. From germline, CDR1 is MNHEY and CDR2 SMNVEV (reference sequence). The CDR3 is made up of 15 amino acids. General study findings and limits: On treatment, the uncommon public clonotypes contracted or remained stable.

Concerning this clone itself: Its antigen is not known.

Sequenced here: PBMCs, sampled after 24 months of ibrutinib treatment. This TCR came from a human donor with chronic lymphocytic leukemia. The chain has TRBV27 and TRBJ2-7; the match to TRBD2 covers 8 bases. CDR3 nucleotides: TGTGCCAGCAGTTTAAAGCCGGGACTAGTCTACGAGCAGTACTTC. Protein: CASSLKPGLVYEQYF.